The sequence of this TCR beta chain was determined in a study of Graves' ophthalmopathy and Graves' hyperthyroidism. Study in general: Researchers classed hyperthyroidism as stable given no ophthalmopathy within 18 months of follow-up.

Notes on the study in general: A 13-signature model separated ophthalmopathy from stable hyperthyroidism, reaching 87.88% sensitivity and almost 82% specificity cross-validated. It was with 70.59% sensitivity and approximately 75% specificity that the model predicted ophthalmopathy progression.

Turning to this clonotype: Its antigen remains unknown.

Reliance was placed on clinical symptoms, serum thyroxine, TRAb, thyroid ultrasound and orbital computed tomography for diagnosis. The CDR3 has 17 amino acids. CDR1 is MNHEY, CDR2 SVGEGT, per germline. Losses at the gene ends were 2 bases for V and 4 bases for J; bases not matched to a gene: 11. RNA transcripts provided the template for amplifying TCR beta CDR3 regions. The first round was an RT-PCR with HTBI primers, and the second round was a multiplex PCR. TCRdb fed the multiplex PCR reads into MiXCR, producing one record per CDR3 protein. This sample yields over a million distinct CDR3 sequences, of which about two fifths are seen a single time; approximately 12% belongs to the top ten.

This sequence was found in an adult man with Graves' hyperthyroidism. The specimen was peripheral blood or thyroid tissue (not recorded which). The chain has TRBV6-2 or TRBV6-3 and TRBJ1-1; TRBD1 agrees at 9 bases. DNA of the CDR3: TGTGCCAGCAGTTACGAGACCGGGACAGGGTTTATCACTGAAGCTTTCTTT. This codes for CASSYETGTGFITEAFF.